This record covers a single T cell receptor (beta chain). Its antigen is undetermined. The data stem from a study of cytomegalovirus exposure and HLA in healthy donors. Whole-study context: Researchers found that roughly 77% of under 450 genotyped donors fell within the Caucasian-associated ancestry cluster. Findings and caveats of the study: Several of the most significant clusters appeared linked to common viral pathogens, based on a later analysis. Previously analyzed data showed that most TCR beta V segments were productive at a frequency of about 87% or about 30%. Sequencing depth across donors, presence/absence analyses assumed, was roughly uniform.

Per germline, CDR1 SGDLS and CDR2 YYNGEE. The length of the CDR3 is 14 residues. V shed 3 bases and J shed 11 bases, with 20 bases lying between them. PCR was performed using 60 Vbeta and 13 Jbeta primers. Profiled with immunoSEQ multiplex PCR; TCRdb holds only in-frame clones, not every one. The profile covers some 150,000 clones, with 76% appearing a single time and less than 1% taken by the ten largest. This receptor was obtained from a female donor in good health and CMV-seronegative. Sequenced: PBMCs. This sequence joins TRBV9 and TRBJ1-2, with a weak D call TRBD1 (6 bases). CDR3 coding DNA: TGTGCCAGCAGCGCCATCACCGGGACACGGGATTACACCTTC. This codes for CASSAITGTRDYTF.